This TCR beta chain emerged from a study of cytomegalovirus exposure and HLA in healthy donors. From the 120-subject validation cohort, which was separate from the roughly 630-subject first cohort, the donors were drawn. Trimming took 4 bases from V and 0 from J; bases not matched to a gene: 1. Germline V gives CDR1 SGHNT, CDR2 YYREEE (reference sequence). The CDR3 is 15 amino acids. Generated by immunoSEQ multiplex PCR, the TCRdb table keeps only in-frame clones and is missing some. The profile shows some 320,000 clones, roughly nine tenths of them singletons. The sequencing sample was made of PBMCs. The receptor was isolated from a woman aged 30 to 39 in good health and CMV-seropositive. The rearrangement links TRBV5-4 to TRBJ2-2; 9 bases line up with TRBD2. The CDR3 region is CASSRLAANTGELFF. CDR3 DNA sequence: TGTGCCAGCAGCCGACTAGCGGCGAACACCGGGGAGCTGTTTTTT.